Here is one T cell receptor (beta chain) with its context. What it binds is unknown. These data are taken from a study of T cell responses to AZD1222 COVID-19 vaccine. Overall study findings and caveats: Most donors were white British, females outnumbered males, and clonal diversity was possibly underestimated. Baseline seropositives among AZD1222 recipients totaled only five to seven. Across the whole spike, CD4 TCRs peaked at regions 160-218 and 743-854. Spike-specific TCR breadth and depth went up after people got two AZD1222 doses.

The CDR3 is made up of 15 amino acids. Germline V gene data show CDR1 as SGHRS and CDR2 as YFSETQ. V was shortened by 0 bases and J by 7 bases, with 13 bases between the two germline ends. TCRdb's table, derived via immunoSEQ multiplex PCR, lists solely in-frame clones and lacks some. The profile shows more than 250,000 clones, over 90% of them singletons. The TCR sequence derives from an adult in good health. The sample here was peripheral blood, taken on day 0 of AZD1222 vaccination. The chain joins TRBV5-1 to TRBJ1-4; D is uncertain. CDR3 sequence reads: CASSLGSGDLEKLFF. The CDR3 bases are TGCGCCAGCAGCTTGGGCTCTGGAGATCTTGAAAAACTGTTTTTT.